The 14 T cell receptor beta chains below come from one sample, sequenced in a study of human T cells and chemical hapten exposure. The time point was: patch test 1, 2 weeks after DPC sensitization. Described treatment: therapeutic diphenylcyclopropenone sensitization with weekly scalp DPC. TCRdb used MiXCR to reprocess the RACE reads, holding one entry per CDR3 protein. This sample carries under 450,000 distinct CDR3 sequences, roughly 5% of them seen once, and the ten largest clones take 2% to 2.5%. The sample in question was whole blood, obtained in connection with sensitization to the hapten diphenylcyclopropenone (DPC). The receptors here all came from a woman between 50 and 59 years old with alopecia areata. Some clones in this sample may be carry-over from other donors' samples.

This clonotype came up many times. The CDR3 sequence: CSAWTGGNYGYTF. In DNA, the CDR3 is TGCAGTGCTTGGACAGGGGGTAACTATGGCTACACCTTC. The chain recombines TRBV20-1 with TRBJ1-2, with 10 bases that match TRBD1. From germline, CDR1 is DFQATT and CDR2 SNEGSKA (reference sequence). The CDR3 has 13 residues. V gave up 5 bases and J gave up 1 base; unmatched junction bases: 1.

The chain has TRBV12-3 or TRBV12-4 and TRBJ2-7; D unclear. The CDR3 runs to 15 residues. V shed 1 base and J shed 0 bases, with 10 bases lying between them. The CDR3 here is CASSLGPSSSYEQYF. Written as DNA, the CDR3 is TGTGCCAGCAGTTTAGGACCCTCGAGCTCCTACGAGCAGTACTTC.

In its sample, this clonotype was seen many times. The rearrangement links TRBV9 to TRBJ1-2; 11 nucleotides align to TRBD1. Trimming cost V 3 bases and J 5 bases; bases outside gene matches: 6. This CDR3 has 15 residues. Germline CDR1 reads SGDLS; CDR2 reads YYNGEE. DNA for the CDR3: TGTGCCAGCAGCGGGACGGGACAGGGGGGATATGGCTACACCTTC. It yields the protein CASSGTGQGGYGYTF.

This clonotype has ten or more counts. The V gene is TRBV10-3, the J gene TRBJ1-4; D might be TRBD1 (5 bases). This CDR3 contains 14 residues. The germline V and J ends were trimmed by 2 bases and 4 bases, with 8 bases remaining between them. Germline V gene lookup returns CDR1 ENHRY and CDR2 SYGVKD. The CDR3 loop is CAISERQGNEKLFF. DNA of the CDR3: TGTGCCATCAGTGAGCGCCAGGGTAATGAAAAACTGTTTTTT.

This clonotype has just a few counts. This chain connects TRBV2 to TRBJ2-3, with a weak D call TRBD1 (6 bases). Germline-derived CDR1 and CDR2 are SNHLY and FYNNEI. V was shortened by 6 bases and J by 1 base, with 14 bases between the two germline ends. This CDR3 region has 15 residues. CDR3 nucleotides: TGTGCCAGCAGGCATGGACAGCTTCGCACAGATACGCAGTATTTT. Residues: CASRHGQLRTDTQYF.

The chain carries TRBV12-3 or TRBV12-4 and TRBJ2-1; D uncertain. This CDR3 comprises 13 residues. Trimming took 3 bases from V and 6 from J, leaving 9 bases between them. This CDR3 reads CASSFVLGNEQFF. The CDR3 region has the DNA TGTGCCAGCAGTTTTGTGCTGGGCAATGAGCAGTTCTTC.

This clonotype has at least ten counts. The chain has TRBV7-9 and TRBJ2-7; D is possibly TRBD1 or TRBD2 (5 bases each). V was pared by 1 base and J by 2 bases, with 12 bases between. The CDR3 contains 15 residues. Germline assignment: CDR1 SEHNR and CDR2 FQNEAQ (reference sequence). The CDR3 reads CASSLERDRTYEQYF. CDR3 DNA sequence: TGTGCCAGCAGCTTAGAGAGGGACCGGACCTACGAGCAGTACTTC.

In this sample, this clonotype turned up many times. The chain combines TRBV27 with TRBJ1-1; a possible D gene is TRBD1 (6 bases). Germline values: CDR1 MNHEY, CDR2 SMNVEV (reference sequence). The CDR3 sequence is 14 residues long. The V and J ends lost 5 bases and 0 bases respectively, with 10 bases between them. In DNA, the CDR3 is TGTGCCAGCAGTCGCGGACAGATGAACACTGAAGCTTTCTTT. The encoded protein is CASSRGQMNTEAFF.

In this sample, this clonotype turned up a few times. The chain employs TRBV6-6 and TRBJ2-7, with no clear D. V was trimmed by 2 bases and J by 2 bases, leaving 13 bases between them. The CDR3 runs 15 residues. The germline gives CDR1 MNHNY, CDR2 SVGAGI (reference sequence). CDR3 region: CASSYAKGSPYEQYF. The CDR3 DNA reads as TGTGCCAGCAGTTACGCGAAAGGGTCTCCCTACGAGCAGTACTTC.

In this sample, this clonotype turned up many times. This chain joins TRBV27 and TRBJ1-5, with D tentatively TRBD1 (6 bases). CDR3 size: 14 residues. V lost 2 bases and J 3 bases, leaving 8 bases between the germline ends. Germline lookup yields CDR1 MNHEY and CDR2 SMNVEV (reference sequence). CDR3 loop: CASSLGQLNQPQHF. DNA of the CDR3: TGTGCCAGCAGTTTAGGACAGCTCAATCAGCCCCAGCATTTT.

There are many counts of this clonotype. The V and J genes are TRBV24-1 and TRBJ2-3, with D uncertain. CDR1 is KGHDR and CDR2 is SFDVKD in the germline V gene. The CDR3 spans 13 residues. The V end was cut by 3 bases, the J end by 4 bases, with 7 bases between. CDR3 sequence: CATSDLTADTQYF. The CDR3 DNA reads as TGTGCCACCAGTGATCTGACGGCAGATACGCAGTATTTT.

With regard to this clonotype: This may be a read error: a much more frequent sequence differs by one nucleotide. The chain joins TRBV2 to TRBJ2-3, with D perhaps TRBD2 (5 bases). The CDR3 has 14 residues. Germline assignment: CDR1 SNHLY and CDR2 FYNNEI. The CDR3 nucleotides read TGTGCCAGCGGTGAGGGTCCTAGCACAGATACGCAGTATTTT. Residues: CASGEGPSTDTQYF. Using reference TRBV2 and TRBJ2-3 for the parts outside the CDR3, the full variable domain is EPEVTQTPSHQVTQMGQEVILRCVPISNHLYFYWYRQILGQKVEFLVSFYNNEISEKSEIFDDQFSVERPDGSNFTLKIRSTKLEDSAMYFCASGEGPSTDTQYFGPGTRLTVL.

There are many counts of this clonotype. The chain recombines TRBV3-1 with TRBJ1-3; possible D gene TRBD1, 6 bases. Trimming left V 2 bases short and J 8 bases short, with 16 bases between. Germline lookup yields CDR1 LGHDT and CDR2 YNNKEL (reference sequence). The CDR3 contains 15 residues. This chain's CDR3 is CASSQLTDSRDTIYF. In DNA, the CDR3 is TGTGCCAGCAGCCAACTTACGGACAGCCGAGACACCATATATTTT. Using reference TRBV3-1 and TRBJ1-3 for the parts outside the CDR3, the full variable domain is DTAVSQTPKYLVTQMGNDKSIKCEQNLGHDTMYWYKQDSKKFLKIMFSYNNKELIINETVPNRFSPKSPDKAHLNLHINSLELGDSAVYFCASSQLTDSRDTIYFGEGSWLTVV.

Here the CDR3 reads CASGGNYGYTF. The CDR3 DNA reads as TGTGCCAGCGGGGGTAACTATGGCTACACCTTC. The chain carries TRBV28 and TRBJ1-2, with a weak D call TRBD1 (5 bases). V was clipped by 8 bases and J by 1 base, with 5 bases between them. Germline lookup yields CDR1 MDHEN and CDR2 SYDVKM. The CDR3 runs to 11 residues.